What follows are 4 T cell receptor beta chains derived from one specimen sequenced in a study of cytomegalovirus exposure and HLA in healthy donors. Some clones are missing from TCRdb's copy, which holds only in-frame ones; the method was immunoSEQ multiplex PCR. The table lists fewer than 200,000 clones, approximately 87% of them singletons, with roughly 1.5% in the top ten. Material: PBMCs. The receptor set was obtained from a young woman in good health and CMV-seronegative.

The chain carries TRBV6-1 and TRBJ1-1; TRBD1 aligns across 7 bases. The ends lost 0 bases at V and 4 bases at J; junction bases unmatched: 2. CDR1 is MNHNS and CDR2 is SASEGT in the germline V gene. The CDR3 runs to 14 residues. This chain's CDR3 is CASSEAYRGTEAFF. CDR3 sequence (DNA): TGTGCCAGCAGTGAAGCCTACAGGGGCACTGAAGCTTTCTTT.

This chain connects TRBV4-1 to TRBJ1-4; TRBD1 matches at 9 bases. Germline V gives CDR1 MGHRA, CDR2 YSYEKL. This CDR3 contains 22 residues. The junction had 24 bases not matched to a gene; V was cut back by 4 bases and J by 3 bases. The CDR3 nucleotides read TGCGCCAGCAGCCTTATCTTAGGGGGACAGGGAGGAGGAGAAACAGCTAATGAAAAACTGTTTTTT. Encoded protein: CASSLILGGQGGGETANEKLFF.

This clone was seen ten or more times. The chain links TRBV7-9 to TRBJ2-7; 9 bases match TRBD2. The CDR3 runs to 16 residues. V trimming: 5 bases; J trimming: 2 bases; junction bases outside the gene matches: 10. CDR1 and CDR2 from the germline V gene are SEHNR and FQNEAQ (reference sequence). The CDR3 coding sequence is TGTGCCAGCAGCCAACGGGGTAGCGGGGGAACCTACGAGCAGTACTTC. Protein: CASSQRGSGGTYEQYF.

The V and J genes are TRBV7-6 and TRBJ1-1; TRBD1 matches 11 bases. CDR3 length: 17 residues. The ends lost 0 bases at V and 0 bases at J; junction bases unmatched: 3. Germline assignment: CDR1 SGHVS and CDR2 FNYEAQ. The CDR3 reads CASSLAGTGGMNTEAFF. DNA of the CDR3: TGTGCCAGCAGCTTAGCTGGGACAGGGGGGATGAACACTGAAGCTTTCTTT.